The clone carrying this TCR beta chain has at least ten counts. Its specificity is unknown. The germline gives CDR1 SGDLS, CDR2 YYNGEE. This CDR3 spans 15 amino acids. Unmatched junction bases numbered 8, after V lost 3 bases and J lost 6 bases. Individual cDNA molecules each received unique molecular identifiers attached to them. TCRdb re-called the 5' RACE reads with MiXCR, one entry per CDR3 protein. Of about 32,000 distinct CDR3 sequences in the sample, approximately 5.2% were seen once. These data are taken from a study of early T cells in non-severe SARS-CoV-2 infection. Study in general: Unpaired chains resulted from sequencing bulk RNA of unsorted whole blood.

Overall study results and limits: Clonotype matching in VDJdb favored anti-spike CD8 responses and did not capture private and CD4 specificities.

The source is an adult who was a healthcare worker with PCR-confirmed SARS-CoV-2 infection or an uninfected control (not recorded which). The chain has TRBV9 and TRBJ2-7; TRBD1 matches 11 bases. The source material was whole blood. The CDR3 is CASSEGQGGLGEQYF. In nucleotides, the CDR3 is TGTGCCAGCAGCGAGGGACAGGGGGGTCTGGGCGAGCAGTACTTC.